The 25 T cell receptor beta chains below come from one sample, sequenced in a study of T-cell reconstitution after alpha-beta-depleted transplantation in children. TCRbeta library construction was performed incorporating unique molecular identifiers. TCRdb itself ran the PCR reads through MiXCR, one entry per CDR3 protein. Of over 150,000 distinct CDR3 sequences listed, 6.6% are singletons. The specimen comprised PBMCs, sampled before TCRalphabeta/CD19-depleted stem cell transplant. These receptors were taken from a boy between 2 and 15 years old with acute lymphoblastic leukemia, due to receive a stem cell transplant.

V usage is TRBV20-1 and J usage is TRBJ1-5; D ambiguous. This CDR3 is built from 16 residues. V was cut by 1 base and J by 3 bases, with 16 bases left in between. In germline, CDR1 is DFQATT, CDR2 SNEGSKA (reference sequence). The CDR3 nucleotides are TGCAGTGCTAGAGCGGCGGCAGTGACCACCAATCAGCCCCAGCATTTT. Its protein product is CSARAAAVTTNQPQHF.

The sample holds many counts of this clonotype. CDR3 sequence reads: CSAIQGRNYGYTF. CDR3 DNA: TGCAGTGCGATACAGGGAAGGAACTATGGCTACACCTTC. J is TRBJ1-2 and V is TRBV20-1, with D perhaps TRBD1 (6 bases). The CDR3 totals 13 residues. CDR1 and CDR2 from the germline V gene are DFQATT and SNEGSKA (reference sequence). Trimming shortened V by 6 bases and J by 2 bases, and 13 bases separated the two germline ends.

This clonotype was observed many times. CDR3 loop: CASSFSRGPTYEQYF. CDR3 bases: TGCGCCAGCAGCTTTTCCAGGGGGCCCACCTACGAGCAGTACTTC. The chain employs TRBV5-1 and TRBJ2-7, with TRBD1 identical over 8 bases. CDR3 size: 15 residues. With V trimmed by 2 bases and J by 2 bases, 6 bases remained unmatched. Looked up from germline, CDR1 is SGHRS and CDR2 is YFSETQ.

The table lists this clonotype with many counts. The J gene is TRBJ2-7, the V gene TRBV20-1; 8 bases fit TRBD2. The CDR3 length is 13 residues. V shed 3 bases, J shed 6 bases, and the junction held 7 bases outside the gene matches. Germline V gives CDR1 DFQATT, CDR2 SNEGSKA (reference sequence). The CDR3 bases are TGCAGTGCTAGTGCCGGACTAGCTCTCGAGCAGTACTTC. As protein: CSASAGLALEQYF.

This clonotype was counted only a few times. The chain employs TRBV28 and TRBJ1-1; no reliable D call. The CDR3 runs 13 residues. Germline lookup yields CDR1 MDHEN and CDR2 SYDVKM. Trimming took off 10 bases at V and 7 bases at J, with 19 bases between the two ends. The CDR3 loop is CATKDLNGIEAFF. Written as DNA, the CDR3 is TGTGCCACAAAGGACCTGAATGGCATTGAAGCTTTCTTT.

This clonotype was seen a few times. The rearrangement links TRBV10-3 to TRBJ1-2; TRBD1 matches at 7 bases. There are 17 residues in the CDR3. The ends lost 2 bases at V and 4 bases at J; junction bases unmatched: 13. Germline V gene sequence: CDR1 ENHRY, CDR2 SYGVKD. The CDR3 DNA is TGTGCCATCAGTGAGATGCAGGGGGGAAGCCCCGTCTATGGCTACACCTTC. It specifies CAISEMQGGSPVYGYTF.

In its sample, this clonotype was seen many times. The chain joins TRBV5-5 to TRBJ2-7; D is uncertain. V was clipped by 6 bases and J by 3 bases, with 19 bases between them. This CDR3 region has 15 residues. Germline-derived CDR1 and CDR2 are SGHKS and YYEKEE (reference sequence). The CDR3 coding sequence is TGTGCCAGCACCTTCTCGGCAGGCTCCTTCTACGAGCAGTACTTC. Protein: CASTFSAGSFYEQYF. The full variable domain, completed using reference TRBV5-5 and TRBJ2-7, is DAGVTQSPTHLIKTRGQQVTLRCSPISGHKSVSWYQQVLGQGPQFIFQYYEKEERGRGNFPDRFSARQFPNYSSELNVNALLLGDSALYLCASTFSAGSFYEQYFGPGTRLTVT.

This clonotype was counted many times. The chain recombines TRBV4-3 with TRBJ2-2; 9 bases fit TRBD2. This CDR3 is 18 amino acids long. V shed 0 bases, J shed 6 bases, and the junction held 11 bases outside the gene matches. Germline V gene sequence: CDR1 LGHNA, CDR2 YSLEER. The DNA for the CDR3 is TGCGCCAGCAGCCAAGAGGCTTTGGGCGGGGGGGCCGCCGGGGAGCTGTTTTTT. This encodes CASSQEALGGGAAGELFF.

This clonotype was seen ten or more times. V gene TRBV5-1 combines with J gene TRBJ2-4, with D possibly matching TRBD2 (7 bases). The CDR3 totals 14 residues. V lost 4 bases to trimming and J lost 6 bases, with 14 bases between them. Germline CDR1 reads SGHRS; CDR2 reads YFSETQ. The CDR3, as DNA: TGCGCCAGCAGCAGGGGGGGGCAGGGAAACATTCAGTACTTC. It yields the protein CASSRGGQGNIQYF.

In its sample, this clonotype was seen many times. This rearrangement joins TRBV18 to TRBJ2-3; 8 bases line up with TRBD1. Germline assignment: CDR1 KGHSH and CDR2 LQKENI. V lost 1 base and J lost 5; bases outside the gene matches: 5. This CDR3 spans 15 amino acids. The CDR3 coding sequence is TGTGCCAGCTCACCACTGTCAGGGGGCGAAGATACGCAGTATTTT. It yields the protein CASSPLSGGEDTQYF.

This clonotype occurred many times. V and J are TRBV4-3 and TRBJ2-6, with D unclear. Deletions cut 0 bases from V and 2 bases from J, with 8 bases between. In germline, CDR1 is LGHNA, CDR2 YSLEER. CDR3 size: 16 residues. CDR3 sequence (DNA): TGCGCCAGCAGCCAAGAATCCCATACTGGGGCCAACGTCCTGACTTTC. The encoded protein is CASSQESHTGANVLTF.

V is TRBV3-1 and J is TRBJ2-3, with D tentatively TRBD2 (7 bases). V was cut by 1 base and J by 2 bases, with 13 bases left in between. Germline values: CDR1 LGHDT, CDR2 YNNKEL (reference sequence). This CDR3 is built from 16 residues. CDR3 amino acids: CASSQVTGGYTDTQYF. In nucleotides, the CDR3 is TGTGCCAGCAGCCAAGTGACGGGGGGCTACACAGATACGCAGTATTTT.

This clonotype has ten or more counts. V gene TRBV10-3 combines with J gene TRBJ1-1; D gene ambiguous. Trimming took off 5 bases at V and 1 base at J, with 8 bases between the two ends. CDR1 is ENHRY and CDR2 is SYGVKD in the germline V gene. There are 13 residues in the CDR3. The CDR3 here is CAISKISNTEAFF. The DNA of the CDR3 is TGTGCCATCAGTAAGATCTCGAACACTGAAGCTTTCTTT.

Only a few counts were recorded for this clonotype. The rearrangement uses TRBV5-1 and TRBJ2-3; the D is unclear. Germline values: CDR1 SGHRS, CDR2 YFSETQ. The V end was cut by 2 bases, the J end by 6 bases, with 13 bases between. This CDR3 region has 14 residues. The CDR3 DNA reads TGCGCCAGCAGCTTTGGGGATAACGGGGATACGCAGTATTTT. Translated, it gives CASSFGDNGDTQYF.

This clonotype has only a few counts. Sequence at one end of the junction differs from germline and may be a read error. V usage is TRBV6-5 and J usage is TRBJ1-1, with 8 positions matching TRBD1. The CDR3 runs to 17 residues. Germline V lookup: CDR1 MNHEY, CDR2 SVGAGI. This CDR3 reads CANSYGFYRGDDTEAFF. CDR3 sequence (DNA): TGTGCCAACAGTTACGGGTTCTACAGGGGGGATGACACTGAAGCTTTCTTT.

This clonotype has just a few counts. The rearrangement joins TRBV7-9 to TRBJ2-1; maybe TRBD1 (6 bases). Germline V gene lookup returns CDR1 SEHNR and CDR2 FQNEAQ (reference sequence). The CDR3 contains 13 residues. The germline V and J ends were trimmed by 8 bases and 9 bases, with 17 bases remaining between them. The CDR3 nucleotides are TGTGCCAGCCCCGGACAGCCTAACAGTGAGCAGTTCTTC. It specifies CASPGQPNSEQFF.

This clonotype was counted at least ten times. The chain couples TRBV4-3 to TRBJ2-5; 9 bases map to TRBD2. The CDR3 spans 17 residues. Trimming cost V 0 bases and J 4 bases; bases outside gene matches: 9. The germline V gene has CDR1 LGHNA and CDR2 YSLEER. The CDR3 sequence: CASSQDISGSWGETQYF. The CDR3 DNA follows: TGCGCCAGCAGCCAAGACATTAGCGGGAGTTGGGGAGAGACCCAGTACTTC.

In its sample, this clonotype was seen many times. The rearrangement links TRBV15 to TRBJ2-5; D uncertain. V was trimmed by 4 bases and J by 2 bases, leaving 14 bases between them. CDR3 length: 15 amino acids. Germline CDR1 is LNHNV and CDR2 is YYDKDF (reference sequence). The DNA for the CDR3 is TGTGCCACCAGCATGAATCTTGGGGATCAAGAGACCCAGTACTTC. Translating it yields CATSMNLGDQETQYF.

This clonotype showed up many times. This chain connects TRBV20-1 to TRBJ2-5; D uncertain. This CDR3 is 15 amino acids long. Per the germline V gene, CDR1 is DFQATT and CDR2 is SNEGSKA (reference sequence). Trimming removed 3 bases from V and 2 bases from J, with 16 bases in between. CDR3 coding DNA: TGCAGTGCTAGGCGTAGCAGAACAGCACAAGAGACCCAGTACTTC. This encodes CSARRSRTAQETQYF.

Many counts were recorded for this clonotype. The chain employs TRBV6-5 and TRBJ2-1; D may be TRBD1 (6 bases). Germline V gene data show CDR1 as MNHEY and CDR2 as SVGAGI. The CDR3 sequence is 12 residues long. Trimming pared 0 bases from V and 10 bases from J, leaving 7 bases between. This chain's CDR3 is CASSYSTGEQFF. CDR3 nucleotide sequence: TGTGCCAGCAGTTACTCGACAGGAGAGCAGTTCTTC.

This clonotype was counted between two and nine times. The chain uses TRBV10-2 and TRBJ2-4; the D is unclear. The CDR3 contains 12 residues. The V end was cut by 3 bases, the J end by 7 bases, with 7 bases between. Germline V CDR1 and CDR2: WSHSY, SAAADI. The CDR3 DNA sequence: TGCGCCAGCAGTGATTCGCGGAACATTCAGTACTTC. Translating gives CASSDSRNIQYF.

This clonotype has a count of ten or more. The CDR3 DNA reads as TGTGCCAGCAGCCCCCAGACAGATACGCAGTATTTT. As protein: CASSPQTDTQYF. The rearrangement uses TRBV7-9 and TRBJ2-3; D ambiguous. The CDR3 is made up of 12 amino acids. CDR1 SEHNR and CDR2 FQNEAQ come from the germline V gene (reference sequence). V was clipped by 5 bases and J by 3 bases, with 6 bases between them.

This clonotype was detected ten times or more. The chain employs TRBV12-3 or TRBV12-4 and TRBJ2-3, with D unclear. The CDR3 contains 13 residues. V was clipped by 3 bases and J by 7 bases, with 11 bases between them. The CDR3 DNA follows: TGTGCCAGCAGTTTTAGGGCCTTGTATACGCAGTATTTT. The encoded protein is CASSFRALYTQYF.

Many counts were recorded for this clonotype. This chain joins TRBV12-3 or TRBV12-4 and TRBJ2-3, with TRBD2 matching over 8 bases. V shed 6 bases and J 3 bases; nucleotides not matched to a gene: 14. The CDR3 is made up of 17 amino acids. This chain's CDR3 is CASREGPGLVSTDTQYF. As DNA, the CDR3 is TGTGCCAGCAGGGAAGGTCCGGGACTAGTGAGTACAGATACGCAGTATTTT.

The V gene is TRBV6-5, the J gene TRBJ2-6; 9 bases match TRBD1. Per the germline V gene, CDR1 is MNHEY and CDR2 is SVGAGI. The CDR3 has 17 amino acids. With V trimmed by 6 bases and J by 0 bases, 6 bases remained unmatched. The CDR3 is CASRRTGASSGANVLTF. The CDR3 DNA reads TGTGCCAGCAGAAGGACAGGGGCCTCCTCTGGGGCCAACGTCCTGACTTTC.